A selection of T cell receptor beta chains follows, all from one sample in a study of T cells expressing NK-cell markers. Following a re-call of the 5' RACE reads, TCRdb has one entry per CDR3 protein and lacks DNA. Its listing shows some 190,000 distinct CDR3 sequences. The sequencing input was blood T cells: a sorted CD56 or NKG2C T cell subset, CD4+ or CD8+ T cells, or bulk PBMC T cells (not recorded which). The receptors derive from a man aged 18 to 69 in good health. The CDR3 runs from the conserved cysteine through the conserved F or W. Each record gives: J gene, V gene, CDR3 protein.

>TRBJ2-7|TRBV27
CASSLWQGPYEQYF
>TRBJ2-7|TRBV5-6
CASSFEGTAEQYF
>TRBJ2-5|TRBV27
CASSFIGGQETQYF
>TRBJ1-3|TRBV15
CATSEGARSGNTIYF
>TRBJ2-2|TRBV3-1
CASSQDVGAYGELFF
>TRBJ2-1|TRBV11-2
CASSLVDRGGNEQFF
>TRBJ1-4|TRBV18
CASSPSRELIEKLFF
>TRBJ1-2|TRBV5-4
CASSLALTNYGYTF
>TRBJ2-7|TRBV29-1
CSVTHVSLIHEQYF
>TRBJ2-2|TRBV7-9
CASSLGWTGPRAGELFF
>TRBJ2-2|TRBV20-1
CSAVHRTGTGELFF
>TRBJ2-1|TRBV6-5
CASSVLRSSYNEQFF
>TRBJ2-4|TRBV12-3/TRBV12-4
CASSFGTQNIQYF
>TRBJ2-3|TRBV27
CASSSLVSALTDTQYF
>TRBJ2-5|TRBV6-5
CASSYSGRGETQYF
>TRBJ2-7|TRBV5-4
CASSSQPNRPEQYF
>TRBJ1-1|TRBV7-2
CASSLASQGTTEAFF
>TRBJ1-5|TRBV6-9
CASRQTDGNQPQHF
>TRBJ2-7|TRBV5-1
CASSPIAAGDYEQYF